This passage covers 17 T cell receptor beta chains from one sample sequenced in a study of blood T cell repertoires in COVID-19. Repertoires were generated with immunoSEQ multiplex PCR, while TCRdb's copy carries only in-frame clones and drops some. The repertoire holds some 51,000 clones, with 90% as singletons. The sequenced sample consisted of peripheral blood. The receptor set was obtained from a man aged 40-49 years with acute or convalescent COVID-19.

This chain joins TRBV10-1 and TRBJ2-2, with 13 bases that match TRBD2. Looked up from germline, CDR1 is WNHNN and CDR2 is SYGVQD (reference sequence). The CDR3 runs 17 residues. V was pared by 5 bases and J by 1 base, with 4 bases of the junction left unmatched. The CDR3 bases are TGCGCCAGCAGTTCGGGACTAGCGGGATGGAACACCGGGGAGCTGTTTTTT. It translates to CASSSGLAGWNTGELFF.

The CDR3 sequence: CASKLPTGSHGYTF. CDR3 nucleotide sequence: TGTGCCAGCAAGCTTCCGACAGGGTCCCATGGCTACACCTTC. The chain links TRBV19 to TRBJ1-2; the match to TRBD1 covers 7 bases. J gave up 6 bases and V 9 bases, and 13 bases lay outside the gene matches. Germline-derived CDR1 and CDR2 are LNHDA and SQIVND (reference sequence). This CDR3 has 14 residues.

This chain links TRBV9 with TRBJ1-1; D not certain. The CDR3 has 17 residues. Germline-derived CDR1 and CDR2 are SGDLS and YYNGEE. Between the trimmed V and J ends, which lost 0 bases and 3 bases, there was a span of 18 bases. The CDR3 bases are TGTGCCAGCAGCGTAGGGTTGCAGGTCATAAAGGACACTGAAGCTTTCTTT. It encodes CASSVGLQVIKDTEAFF.

This chain joins TRBV9 and TRBJ2-1; 13 bases are shared with TRBD2. Looked up from germline, CDR1 is SGDLS and CDR2 is YYNGEE. Trimming at V came to 4 bases and at J to 15 bases, leaving 4 bases not matched to a gene. This CDR3 has 12 residues. The CDR3 loop is CASSSGLAGVFF. CDR3 DNA sequence: TGTGCCAGCAGCTCCGGACTAGCGGGAGTGTTCTTC.

The chain joins TRBV10-1 to TRBJ2-7; the D is unclear. Trimming shortened V by 2 bases and J by 7 bases, and 12 bases separated the two germline ends. CDR1 is WNHNN and CDR2 is SYGVQD in the germline V gene (reference sequence). This CDR3 contains 13 residues. The CDR3 DNA reads as TGCGCCAGCAGTGAGAACCGTCTAGGAGAGCAGTACTTC. This codes for CASSENRLGEQYF.

The chain has TRBV6-2 or TRBV6-3 and TRBJ2-1, with unresolved D. The CDR3 spans 17 residues. Trimming took 0 bases from V and 6 from J, leaving 18 bases between them. CDR1 MNHEY and CDR2 SVGEGT come from the germline V gene. The CDR3 loop reads CASSYSIFNPPGNEQFF. In DNA, the CDR3 is TGTGCCAGCAGTTACTCGATATTTAACCCCCCCGGCAATGAGCAGTTCTTC.

The V gene is TRBV29-1, the J gene TRBJ2-1; the match to TRBD2 covers 14 bases. Germline CDR1 SQVTM, CDR2 ANQGSEA. V dropped 7 bases and J dropped 6; count of bases not matched to a gene: 5. This CDR3 is 14 amino acids long. CDR3 protein: CSAAGTSGSNEQFF. The CDR3 region has the DNA TGCAGCGCTGCCGGGACTAGCGGGAGCAATGAGCAGTTCTTC.

The genes are TRBV2 and TRBJ1-4, with D perhaps TRBD1 (6 bases). Germline CDR1 SNHLY, CDR2 FYNNEI. Trimming shortened V by 4 bases and J by 8 bases, and 14 bases separated the two germline ends. This CDR3 has 14 amino acids. The CDR3 sequence: CASSGGGTWEKLFF. In DNA form, the CDR3 reads TGTGCCAGCAGTGGAGGGGGAACGTGGGAAAAACTGTTTTTT.

As concerns this clone: The DNA is left out, because the CDR3 cannot be placed on it with certainty; the CDR3 is given as TCRdb lists it. The chain carries TRBV7-8 and TRBJ2-7; the D call of TRBD2 is as the table states it, not checked on the DNA. From its first to its last residue, the CDR3 has 14 amino acids. The V gene's germline CDR1 is SGHVS and CDR2 FQNEAQ. The CDR3 reads CASSSSGLAYEQYF.

The chain combines TRBV5-1 with TRBJ1-1; no firm D call. The V end was cut by 0 bases, the J end by 3 bases, with 9 bases between. From germline, CDR1 is SGHRS and CDR2 YFSETQ. This CDR3 is 14 amino acids long. CDR3 bases: TGCGCCAGCAGCTTGGAGATGGGCCACACTGAAGCTTTCTTT. As protein: CASSLEMGHTEAFF. Complete variable domain (other parts from reference TRBV5-1 and TRBJ1-1): KAGVTQTPRYLIKTRGQQVTLSCSPISGHRSVSWYQQTPGQGLQFLFEYFSETQRNKGNFPGRFSGRQFSNSRSEMNVSTLELGDSALYLCASSLEMGHTEAFFGQGTRLTVV.

This chain joins TRBV6-5 and TRBJ1-3, with unresolved D. Trimming stripped 5 bases from V and 0 bases from J, with 11 bases between. The CDR3 is 15 residues long. Germline values: CDR1 MNHEY, CDR2 SVGAGI. The CDR3 region has the DNA TGTGCCAGCAGTCCTACAGCGGTCTCTGGAAACACCATATATTTT. Protein: CASSPTAVSGNTIYF.

This clone came up a few times. The chain recombines TRBV7-2 with TRBJ1-5, with D tentatively TRBD1 (5 bases). This CDR3 is built from 16 residues. Germline CDR1 is SGHTA and CDR2 is FQGNSA. V lost 5 bases and J lost 0, with 14 bases in between. The CDR3 region has the DNA TGTGCCAGCAGCACTACCCCAGGGATTAGCAATCAGCCCCAGCATTTT. As protein: CASSTTPGISNQPQHF.

The V and J genes are TRBV4-1 and TRBJ2-7, with a weak D call TRBD2 (6 bases). The germline V gene has CDR1 MGHRA and CDR2 YSYEKL. The CDR3 length is 15 residues. V lost 0 bases and J lost 4, with 13 bases in between. CDR3 region: CASSQEAGAGYEQYF. CDR3 in DNA: TGCGCCAGCAGCCAAGAGGCTGGTGCGGGGTACGAGCAGTACTTC.

This sequence joins TRBV30 and TRBJ1-4; 8 bases are a match to TRBD1. CDR3 length: 16 residues. The V segment lost 3 bases and the J segment 9 bases; nucleotides outside the gene matches: 15. Germline V gene lookup returns CDR1 GTSNPN and CDR2 SVGIG (reference sequence). CDR3 coding DNA: TGTGCCTGGAGCGCCCCTCCGGGACAGGTGTCGCAAAAACTGTTTTTT. It encodes CAWSAPPGQVSQKLFF.

This chain joins TRBV27 and TRBJ2-5; D remains ambiguous. The CDR3 spans 18 residues. The V end was cut by 4 bases, the J end by 0 bases, with 21 bases between. CDR1 is MNHEY and CDR2 is SMNVEV in the germline V gene (reference sequence). The CDR3, as DNA: TGTGCCAGCAGTTACAGTTCAACCAGCCGAGATTACCAAGAGACCCAGTACTTC. Amino acid sequence: CASSYSSTSRDYQETQYF.

This rearrangement joins TRBV27 to TRBJ2-7, with TRBD2 matching over 10 bases. The V gene's germline CDR1 is MNHEY and CDR2 SMNVEV (reference sequence). V lost 6 bases, J lost 5 bases, and 7 bases stayed unmatched. The CDR3 is 14 amino acids. The CDR3 DNA sequence: TGTGCCAGCAGCCCTAGCGGGAGTAAAAACGAGCAGTACTTC. This codes for CASSPSGSKNEQYF.

The chain employs TRBV5-1 and TRBJ2-1; 10 nucleotides line up with TRBD2. The CDR3 totals 15 residues. V was clipped by 0 bases and J by 7 bases; unmatched bases: 4. Germline CDR1 reads SGHRS; CDR2 reads YFSETQ. CDR3 in DNA: TGCGCCAGCAGCTTGGAGTCTAGCGGGAGAAATGAGCAGTTCTTC. This sequence encodes CASSLESSGRNEQFF.